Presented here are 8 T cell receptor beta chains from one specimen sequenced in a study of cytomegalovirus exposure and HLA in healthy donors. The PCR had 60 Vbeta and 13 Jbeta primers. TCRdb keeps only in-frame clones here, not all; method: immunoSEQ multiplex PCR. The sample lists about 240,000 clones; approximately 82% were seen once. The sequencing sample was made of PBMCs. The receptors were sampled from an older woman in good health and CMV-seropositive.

The chain's CDR3 is CASSGWQGVREKLFF. The CDR3 bases are TGTGCCAGCAGTGGATGGCAGGGCGTTCGCGAAAAACTGTTTTTT. This chain connects TRBV6-1 to TRBJ1-4; D possibly corresponds to TRBD1 (5 bases). The CDR3 has 15 amino acids. Between the trimmed V and J ends, which lost 4 bases and 8 bases, there was a span of 17 bases. Per the germline V gene, CDR1 is MNHNS and CDR2 is SASEGT.

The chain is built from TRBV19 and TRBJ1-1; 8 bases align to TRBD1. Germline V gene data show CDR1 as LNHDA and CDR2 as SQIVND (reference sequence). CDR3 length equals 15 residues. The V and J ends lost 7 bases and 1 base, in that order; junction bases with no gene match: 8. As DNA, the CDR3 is TGTGCCAGTAAGCCGGGACAGGCGAAGAACACTGAAGCTTTCTTT. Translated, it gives CASKPGQAKNTEAFF.

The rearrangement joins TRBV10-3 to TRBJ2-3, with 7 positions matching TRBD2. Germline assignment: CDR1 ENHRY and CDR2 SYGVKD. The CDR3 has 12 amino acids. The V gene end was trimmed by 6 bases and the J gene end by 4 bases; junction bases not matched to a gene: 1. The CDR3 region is CAISGLADTQYF. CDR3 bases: TGTGCCATCAGCGGACTAGCAGATACGCAGTATTTT.

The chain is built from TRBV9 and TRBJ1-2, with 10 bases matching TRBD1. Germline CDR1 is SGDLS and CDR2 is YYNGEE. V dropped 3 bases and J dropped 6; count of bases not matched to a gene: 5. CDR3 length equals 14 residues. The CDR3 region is CASSERGQGDGYTF. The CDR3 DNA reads TGTGCCAGCAGCGAGCGCGGACAGGGGGATGGCTACACCTTC.

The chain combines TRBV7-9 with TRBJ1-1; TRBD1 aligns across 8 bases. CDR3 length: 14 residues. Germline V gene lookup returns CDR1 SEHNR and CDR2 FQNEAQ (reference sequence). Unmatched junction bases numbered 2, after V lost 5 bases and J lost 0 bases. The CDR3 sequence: CASSPQGVNTEAFF. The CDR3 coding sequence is TGTGCCAGCAGCCCACAGGGGGTGAACACTGAAGCTTTCTTT.

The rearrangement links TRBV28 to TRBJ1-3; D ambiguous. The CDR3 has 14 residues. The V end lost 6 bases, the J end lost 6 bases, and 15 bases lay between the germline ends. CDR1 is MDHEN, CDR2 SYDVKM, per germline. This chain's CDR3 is CASRPGSRENTIYF. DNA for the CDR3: TGTGCCAGCAGGCCCGGGTCTCGTGAAAACACCATATATTTT.

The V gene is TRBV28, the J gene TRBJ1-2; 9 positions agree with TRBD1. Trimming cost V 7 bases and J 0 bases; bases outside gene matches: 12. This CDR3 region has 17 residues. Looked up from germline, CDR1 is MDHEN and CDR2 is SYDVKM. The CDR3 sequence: CASMDGQGIMANYGYTF. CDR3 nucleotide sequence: TGTGCCAGCATGGACGGACAGGGGATCATGGCTAACTATGGCTACACCTTC.

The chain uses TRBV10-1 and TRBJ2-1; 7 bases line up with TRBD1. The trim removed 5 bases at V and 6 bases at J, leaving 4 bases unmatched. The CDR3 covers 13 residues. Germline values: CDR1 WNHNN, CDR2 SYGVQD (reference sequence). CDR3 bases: TGCGCCAGCAGTCTCTCAGGGGGCAATGAGCAGTTCTTC. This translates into CASSLSGGNEQFF.